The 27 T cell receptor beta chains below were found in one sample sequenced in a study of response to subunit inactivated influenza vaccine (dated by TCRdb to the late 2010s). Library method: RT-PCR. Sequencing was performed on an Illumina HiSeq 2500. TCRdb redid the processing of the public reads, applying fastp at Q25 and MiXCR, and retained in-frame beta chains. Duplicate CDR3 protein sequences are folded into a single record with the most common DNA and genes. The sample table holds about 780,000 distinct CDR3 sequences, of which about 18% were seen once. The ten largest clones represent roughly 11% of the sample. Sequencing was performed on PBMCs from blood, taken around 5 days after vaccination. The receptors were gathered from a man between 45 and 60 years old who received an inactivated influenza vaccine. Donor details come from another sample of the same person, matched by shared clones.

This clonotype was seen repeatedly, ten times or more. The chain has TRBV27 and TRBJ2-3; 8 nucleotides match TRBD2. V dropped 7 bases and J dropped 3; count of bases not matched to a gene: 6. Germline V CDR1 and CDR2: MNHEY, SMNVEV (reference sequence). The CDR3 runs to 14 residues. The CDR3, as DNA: TGTGCCAGCATGGTAGCGGGACATACAGATACGCAGTATTTT. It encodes CASMVAGHTDTQYF.

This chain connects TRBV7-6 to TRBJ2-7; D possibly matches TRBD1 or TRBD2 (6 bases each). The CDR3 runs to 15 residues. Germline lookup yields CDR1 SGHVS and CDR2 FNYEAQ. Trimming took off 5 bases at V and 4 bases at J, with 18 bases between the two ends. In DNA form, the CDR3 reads TGTGCCAGCAGCCGGGGGCCAGGGGCGCAATACGAGCAGTACTTC. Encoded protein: CASSRGPGAQYEQYF.

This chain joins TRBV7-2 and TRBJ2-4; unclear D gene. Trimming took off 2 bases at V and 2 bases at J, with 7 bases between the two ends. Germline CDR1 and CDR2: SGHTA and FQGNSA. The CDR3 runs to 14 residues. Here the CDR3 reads CASSLKGPKNIQYF. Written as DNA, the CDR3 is TGTGCCAGCAGCTTAAAGGGCCCCAAAAACATTCAGTACTTC.

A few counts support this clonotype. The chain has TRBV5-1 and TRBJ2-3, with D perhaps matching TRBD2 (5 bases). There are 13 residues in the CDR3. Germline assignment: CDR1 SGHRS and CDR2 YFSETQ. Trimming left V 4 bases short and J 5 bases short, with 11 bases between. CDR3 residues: CASSAFGIDTQYF. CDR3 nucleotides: TGCGCCAGCAGCGCTTTCGGGATAGATACGCAGTATTTT.

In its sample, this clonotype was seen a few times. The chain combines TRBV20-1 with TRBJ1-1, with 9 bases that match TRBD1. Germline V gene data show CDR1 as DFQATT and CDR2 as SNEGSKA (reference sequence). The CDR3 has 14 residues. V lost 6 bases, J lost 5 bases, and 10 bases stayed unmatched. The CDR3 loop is CSAPSDRGKTEAFF. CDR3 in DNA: TGCAGTGCCCCATCCGACAGGGGGAAGACTGAAGCTTTCTTT.

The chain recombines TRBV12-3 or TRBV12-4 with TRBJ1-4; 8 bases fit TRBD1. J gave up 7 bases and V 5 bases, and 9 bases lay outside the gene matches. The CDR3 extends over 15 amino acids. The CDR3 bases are TGTGCCAGCAGTCATCAAGACAGGGGCGCTGAAAAACTGTTTTTT. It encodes CASSHQDRGAEKLFF.

The CDR3 here is CASSPTSGIYNEQFF. As DNA, the CDR3 is TGTGCCAGCAGCCCGACTAGCGGGATCTACAATGAGCAGTTCTTC. The chain has TRBV6-1 and TRBJ2-1, with 11 bases lining up with TRBD2. Germline-derived CDR1 and CDR2 are MNHNS and SASEGT. This CDR3 region has 15 residues. V lost 6 bases, J lost 3 bases, and 4 bases stayed unmatched.

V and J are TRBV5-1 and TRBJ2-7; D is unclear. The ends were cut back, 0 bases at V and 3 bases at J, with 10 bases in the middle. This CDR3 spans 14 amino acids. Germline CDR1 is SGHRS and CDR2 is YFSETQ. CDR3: CASSLDNSIYEQYF. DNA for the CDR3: TGCGCCAGCAGCTTGGACAATTCAATCTACGAGCAGTACTTC.

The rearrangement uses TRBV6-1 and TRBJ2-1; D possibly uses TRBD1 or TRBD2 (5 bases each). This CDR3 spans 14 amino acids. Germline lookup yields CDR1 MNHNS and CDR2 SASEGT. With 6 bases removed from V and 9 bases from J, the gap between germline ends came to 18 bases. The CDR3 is CASSPYGARGEQFF. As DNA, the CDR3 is TGTGCCAGCAGCCCGTACGGGGCCCGGGGTGAGCAGTTCTTC.

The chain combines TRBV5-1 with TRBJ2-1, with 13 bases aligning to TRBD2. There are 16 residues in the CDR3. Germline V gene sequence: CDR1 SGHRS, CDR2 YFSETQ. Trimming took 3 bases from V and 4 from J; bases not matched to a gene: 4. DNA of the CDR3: TGCGCCAGCAGCTCCCCGGGACTAGCGGGATACAATGAGCAGTTCTTC. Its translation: CASSSPGLAGYNEQFF. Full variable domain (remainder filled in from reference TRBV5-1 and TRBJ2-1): KAGVTQTPRYLIKTRGQQVTLSCSPISGHRSVSWYQQTPGQGLQFLFEYFSETQRNKGNFPGRFSGRQFSNSRSEMNVSTLELGDSALYLCASSSPGLAGYNEQFFGPGTRLTVL.

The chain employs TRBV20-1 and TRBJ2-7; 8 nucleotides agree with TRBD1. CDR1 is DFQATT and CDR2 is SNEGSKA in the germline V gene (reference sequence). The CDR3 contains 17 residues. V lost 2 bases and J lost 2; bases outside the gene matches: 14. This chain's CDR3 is CSARFLQGVPYTYEQYF. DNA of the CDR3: TGCAGTGCTAGATTTTTACAGGGGGTTCCTTATACCTACGAGCAGTACTTC.

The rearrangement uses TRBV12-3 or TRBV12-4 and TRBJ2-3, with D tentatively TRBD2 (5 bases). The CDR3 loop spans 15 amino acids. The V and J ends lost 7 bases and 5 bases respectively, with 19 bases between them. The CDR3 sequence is CASTSFGVAGDTQYF. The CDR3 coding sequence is TGTGCCAGCACCTCCTTCGGGGTAGCCGGAGATACGCAGTATTTT.

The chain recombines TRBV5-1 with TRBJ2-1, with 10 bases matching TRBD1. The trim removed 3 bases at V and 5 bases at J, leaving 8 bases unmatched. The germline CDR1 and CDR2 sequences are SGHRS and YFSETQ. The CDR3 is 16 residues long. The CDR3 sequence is CASSSSSGTGDNEQFF. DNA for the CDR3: TGCGCCAGCAGCTCGTCGTCCGGGACAGGGGACAATGAGCAGTTCTTC.

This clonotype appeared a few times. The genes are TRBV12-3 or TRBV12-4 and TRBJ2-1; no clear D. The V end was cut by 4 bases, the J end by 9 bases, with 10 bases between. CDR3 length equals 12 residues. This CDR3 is CASSSVRLEQFF. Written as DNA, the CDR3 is TGTGCCAGCAGTTCCGTACGGCTTGAGCAGTTCTTC.

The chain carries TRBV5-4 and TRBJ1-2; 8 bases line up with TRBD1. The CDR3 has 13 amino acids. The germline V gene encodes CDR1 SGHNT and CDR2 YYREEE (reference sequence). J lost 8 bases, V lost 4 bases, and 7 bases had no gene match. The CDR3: CASSGTGPGGYTF. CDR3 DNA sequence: TGTGCCAGCAGCGGGACAGGCCCTGGGGGCTACACCTTC.

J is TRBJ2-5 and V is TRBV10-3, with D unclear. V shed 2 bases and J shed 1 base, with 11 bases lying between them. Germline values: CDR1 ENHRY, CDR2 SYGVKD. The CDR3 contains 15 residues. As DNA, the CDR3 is TGTGCCATCAGTGAGGAAGGAACCCCCCAAGAGACCCAGTACTTC. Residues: CAISEEGTPQETQYF.

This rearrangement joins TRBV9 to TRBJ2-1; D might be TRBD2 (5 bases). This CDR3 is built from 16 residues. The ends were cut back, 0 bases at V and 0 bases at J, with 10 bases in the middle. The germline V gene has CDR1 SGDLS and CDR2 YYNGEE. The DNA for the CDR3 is TGTGCCAGCAGCGTAGCCGGAGGTAGCTCCTACAATGAGCAGTTCTTC. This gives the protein CASSVAGGSSYNEQFF.

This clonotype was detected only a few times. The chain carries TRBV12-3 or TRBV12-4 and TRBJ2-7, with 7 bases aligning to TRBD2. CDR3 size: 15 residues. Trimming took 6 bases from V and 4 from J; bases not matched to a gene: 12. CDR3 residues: CASSRPGGIRYEQYF. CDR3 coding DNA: TGTGCCAGCAGCCGACCGGGAGGAATAAGGTACGAGCAGTACTTC.

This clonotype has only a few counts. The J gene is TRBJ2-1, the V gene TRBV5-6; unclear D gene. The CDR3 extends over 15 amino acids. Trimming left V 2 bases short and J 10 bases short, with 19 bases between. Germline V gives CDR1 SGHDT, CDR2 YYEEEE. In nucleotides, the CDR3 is TGTGCCAGCAGCTTTCCTAGGGCCGGCCATTGGGAGCAGTTCTTC. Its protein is CASSFPRAGHWEQFF.

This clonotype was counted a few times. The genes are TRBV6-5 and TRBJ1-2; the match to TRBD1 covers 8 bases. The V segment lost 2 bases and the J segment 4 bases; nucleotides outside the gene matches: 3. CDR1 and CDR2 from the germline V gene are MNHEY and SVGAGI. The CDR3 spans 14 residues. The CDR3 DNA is TGTGCCAGCAGTTACCTAGGACAGGGCTATGGCTACACCTTC. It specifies CASSYLGQGYGYTF.

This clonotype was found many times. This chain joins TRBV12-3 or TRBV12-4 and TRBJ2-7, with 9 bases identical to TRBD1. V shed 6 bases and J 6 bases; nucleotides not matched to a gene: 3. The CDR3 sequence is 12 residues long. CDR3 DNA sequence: TGTGCCAGCAGCCAGACAGGGGGCGAGCAGTACTTC. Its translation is CASSQTGGEQYF.

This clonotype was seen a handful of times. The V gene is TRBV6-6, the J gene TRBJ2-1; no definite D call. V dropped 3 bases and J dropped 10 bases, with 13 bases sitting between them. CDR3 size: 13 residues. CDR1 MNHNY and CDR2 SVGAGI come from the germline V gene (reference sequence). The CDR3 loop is CASSYRLGSEQFF. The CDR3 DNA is TGTGCCAGCAGTTATCGTTTGGGCAGCGAGCAGTTCTTC.

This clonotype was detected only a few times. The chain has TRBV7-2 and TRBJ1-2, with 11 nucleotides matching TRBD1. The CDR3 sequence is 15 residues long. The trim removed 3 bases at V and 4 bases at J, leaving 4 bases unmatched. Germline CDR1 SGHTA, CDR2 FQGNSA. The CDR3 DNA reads TGTGCCAGCAGCTTGGACAGGGGGCAGGGCTATGGCTACACCTTC. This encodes CASSLDRGQGYGYTF.

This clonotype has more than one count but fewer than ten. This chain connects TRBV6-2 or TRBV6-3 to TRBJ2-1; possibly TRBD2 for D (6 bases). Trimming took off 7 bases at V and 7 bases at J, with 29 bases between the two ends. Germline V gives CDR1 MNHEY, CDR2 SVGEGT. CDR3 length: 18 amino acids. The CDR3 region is CASTDPTTRRGTRNEQFF. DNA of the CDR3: TGTGCCAGCACCGATCCCACGACTAGGCGGGGAACCCGGAATGAGCAGTTCTTC.

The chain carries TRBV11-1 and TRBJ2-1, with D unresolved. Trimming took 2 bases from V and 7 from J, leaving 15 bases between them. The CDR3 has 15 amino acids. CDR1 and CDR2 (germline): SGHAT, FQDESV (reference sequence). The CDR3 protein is CASSLSHGPSNEQFF. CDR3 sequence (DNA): TGTGCCAGCAGCTTATCGCACGGACCTAGTAATGAGCAGTTCTTC.

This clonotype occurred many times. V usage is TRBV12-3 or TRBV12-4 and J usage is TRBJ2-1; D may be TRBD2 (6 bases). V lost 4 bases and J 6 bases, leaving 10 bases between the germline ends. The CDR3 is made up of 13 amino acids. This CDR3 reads CASSSGEGNEQFF. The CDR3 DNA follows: TGTGCCAGCAGTTCGGGGGAAGGCAATGAGCAGTTCTTC.

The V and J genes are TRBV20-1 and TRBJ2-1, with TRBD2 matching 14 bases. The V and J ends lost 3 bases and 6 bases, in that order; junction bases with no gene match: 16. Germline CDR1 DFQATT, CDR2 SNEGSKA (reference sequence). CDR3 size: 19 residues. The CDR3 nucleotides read TGCAGTGCTAGCGAGGGACTAGCGGGAGTAGAATTGTGGGGCAATGAGCAGTTCTTC. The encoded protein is CSASEGLAGVELWGNEQFF.